Given below is one T cell receptor beta chain in context. Its antigen is unknown. The sample belongs to a study of T-cell memory formation after mild COVID-19. Regarding the study as a whole: Among CD4+ contracting clones, most were CM and EM, and CD8+ ones EMRA.

5'RACE with constant-segment primers built TCRalpha and TCRbeta cDNA libraries with UMIs. One entry per CDR3 protein, called by TCRdb with MiXCR from the 5' RACE reads. The table records 190,000 or so distinct CDR3 sequences, roughly 10% of them present only once. This CDR3 has 15 amino acids. The germline V gene has CDR1 LGHDT and CDR2 YNNKEL (reference sequence). With 4 bases clipped from V and 5 bases from J, the junction kept 7 bases outside the gene matches. The TCR comes from a young man who had mild COVID-19 (a few samples of this study predate the infection). Cell type and time point are not known. The rearrangement joins TRBV3-1 to TRBJ1-3; 8 bases agree with TRBD1. Material for sequencing was PBMCs or a T cell subset sorted from them (not recorded which). CDR3 sequence (DNA): TGTGCCAGCAGCCGGGGACAGGCGGTCCGAAACACCATATATTTT. This translates into CASSRGQAVRNTIYF.